These 20 T cell receptor beta chains were all obtained from the same sample, sequenced in a study of vaccination and CD4 T cells after COVID-19. Cultured CD4+ T cells had their DNA profiled by the Oncomine TCR Beta short-read assay. TCRdb used MiXCR to reprocess the PCR reads, holding one entry per CDR3 protein. The sample carries over 20,000 distinct CDR3 sequences, around two fifths recorded once. No antigen is known for these receptors. Time point indicated: late sampling 161 to 241 days after vaccination in a few convalescent patients. Treatment in this sample: roughly nine-day PBMC culture with coronavirus spike peptide pools or control peptides (ViraFEST assay). Sequencing used CD4+ T cells from blood, cultured in vitro, obtained about 7 months after SARS-CoV-2 vaccination. These receptors were collected from a human donor who had recovered from COVID-19.

The chain joins TRBV20-1 to TRBJ2-3; D gene uncertain. CDR3 size: 11 residues. The germline V and J ends were trimmed by 6 bases and 6 bases, with 10 bases remaining between them. Germline V gives CDR1 DFQATT, CDR2 SNEGSKA (reference sequence). In DNA form, the CDR3 reads TGCAGTGCCGGTGGGCCGGATACGCAGTATTTT. Its translation: CSAGGPDTQYF.

There are a few counts of this clonotype. For the CDR3, the DNA is TGTGCCAGCAGCTCCCATAATAGCAATCAGCCCCAGCATTTT. Residues: CASSSHNSNQPQHF. The chain has TRBV6-1 and TRBJ1-5, with no clear D. CDR1 and CDR2 (germline): MNHNS, SASEGT. The CDR3 is 14 amino acids. V shed 6 bases and J shed 0 bases, with 9 bases lying between them.

V usage is TRBV7-2 and J usage is TRBJ1-6; a weak D match, TRBD1 (6 bases). This CDR3 has 14 amino acids. In germline, CDR1 is SGHTA, CDR2 FQGNSA. V lost 7 bases, J lost 4 bases, and 11 bases lay in between. This chain's CDR3 is CASTQDRYNSPLHF. CDR3 coding DNA: TGTGCCAGCACCCAGGACAGATATAATTCACCCCTCCACTTT.

The V call is TRBV7-8, the J call TRBJ2-5; 7 nucleotides line up with TRBD1. The germline V gene encodes CDR1 SGHVS and CDR2 FQNEAQ. The CDR3 totals 16 residues. After removal of 5 bases from V and 7 bases from J, the junction contained 16 bases not matched to a gene. Written as DNA, the CDR3 is TGTGCCAGCAGCAAACGAACAGGGGCCTCTTATGGGACCCAGTACTTC. Translation gives CASSKRTGASYGTQYF.

CDR3 region: CASSLVPGGTEAFF. CDR3 bases: TGCGCCAGCAGCTTGGTGCCAGGGGGGACTGAAGCTTTCTTT. The chain employs TRBV5-1 and TRBJ1-1; TRBD1 matches at 7 bases. V trimming: 0 bases; J trimming: 5 bases; junction bases outside the gene matches: 4. The CDR3 covers 14 residues. Germline V gene sequence: CDR1 SGHRS, CDR2 YFSETQ.

This clonotype was observed a handful of times. V usage is TRBV15 and J usage is TRBJ1-1; D may be TRBD1 (6 bases). This CDR3 spans 13 amino acids. Germline V gene lookup returns CDR1 LNHNV and CDR2 YYDKDF (reference sequence). The V end lost 2 bases, the J end lost 4 bases, and 8 bases lay between the germline ends. Here the CDR3 reads CATSRKGVTEAFF. The CDR3 nucleotides read TGTGCCACCAGCAGAAAGGGGGTCACTGAAGCTTTCTTT.

J is TRBJ1-1 and V is TRBV19; 11 bases are a match to TRBD1. V dropped 9 bases and J dropped 7; count of bases not matched to a gene: 16. Germline CDR1 is LNHDA and CDR2 is SQIVND (reference sequence). The CDR3 extends over 16 amino acids. The CDR3 nucleotides read TGTGCCAGCCGAAGGACAGGGGGCGATCGTGGAAATGAAGCTTTCTTT. Translation: CASRRTGGDRGNEAFF.

This clonotype appeared a few times. This sequence joins TRBV7-3 and TRBJ2-1; 7 bases agree with TRBD1. CDR1 and CDR2 from the germline V gene are SGHTA and FQGTGA. With 5 bases clipped from V and 3 bases from J, the junction kept 4 bases outside the gene matches. CDR3 length: 14 amino acids. In DNA form, the CDR3 reads TGTGCCAGCAGCAAGCAGGGGGTCTACAATGAGCAGTTCTTC. Its translation: CASSKQGVYNEQFF.

This clonotype was observed a few times. The V and J genes are TRBV20-1 and TRBJ2-3; 13 positions match TRBD2. This CDR3 is 17 amino acids long. The ends lost 3 bases at V and 2 bases at J; junction bases unmatched: 8. Looked up from germline, CDR1 is DFQATT and CDR2 is SNEGSKA (reference sequence). CDR3 DNA: TGCAGTGCTAGCCCGGGACTAGCGGGGAGGGACACAGATACGCAGTATTTT. This encodes CSASPGLAGRDTDTQYF.

The chain employs TRBV6-1 and TRBJ2-3, with D perhaps being TRBD1 or TRBD2 (5 bases each). The CDR3 spans 13 residues. The V end was cut by 6 bases, the J end by 6 bases, with 13 bases between. The germline V gene has CDR1 MNHNS and CDR2 SASEGT. As DNA, the CDR3 is TGTGCCAGCAGGGGACCCGCCATGGATACGCAGTATTTT. Amino acids: CASRGPAMDTQYF.

Worth noting for this clonotype: One end of the junction does not line up with germline, which may come from a read error. This chain connects TRBV7-7 to TRBJ2-1; 7 nucleotides match TRBD2. The CDR3 runs 13 residues. In germline, CDR1 is SSHAT, CDR2 FNYEAQ (reference sequence). The CDR3 protein is CASSLREYNEQFF. The CDR3 bases are TGTGCTAGCAGCTTGCGGGAGTACAATGAGCAGTTCTTC.

In DNA, the CDR3 is TGTGCCAGTAGTACGCCAAACGACAGGGCGGGCGGGTATCAGCCCCAGCATTTT. The encoded protein is CASSTPNDRAGGYQPQHF. The chain employs TRBV19 and TRBJ1-5; 7 bases align to TRBD1. The germline gives CDR1 LNHDA, CDR2 SQIVND (reference sequence). The ends lost 4 bases at V and 5 bases at J; junction bases unmatched: 17. This CDR3 contains 18 residues.

V usage is TRBV7-8 and J usage is TRBJ1-1; no clear D gene. The germline V gene encodes CDR1 SGHVS and CDR2 FQNEAQ. V lost 0 bases, J lost 12 bases, and 11 bases lay in between. The CDR3 spans 12 residues. In DNA form, the CDR3 reads TGTGCCAGCAGCTTAGCAGACGTAACGACTTTCTTT. Protein sequence: CASSLADVTTFF.

The V and J genes are TRBV20-1 and TRBJ2-1, with 9 bases identical to TRBD2. Trimming at V came to 6 bases and at J to 15 bases, leaving 9 bases not matched to a gene. The CDR3 covers 11 residues. The V gene's germline CDR1 is DFQATT and CDR2 SNEGSKA (reference sequence). CDR3 amino acids: CSAQTSGGGFF. CDR3 nucleotides: TGCAGTGCCCAGACTAGCGGAGGGGGGTTCTTC.

The table lists this clonotype with a few counts. This rearrangement joins TRBV7-3 to TRBJ2-5, with D tentatively TRBD2 (5 bases). The V end lost 4 bases, the J end lost 1 base, and 16 bases lay between the germline ends. The germline gives CDR1 SGHTA, CDR2 FQGTGA. The CDR3 has 16 amino acids. As DNA, the CDR3 is TGTGCCAGCAGCTCGAACGGACTGGGCGGCCAAGAGACCCAGTACTTC. Translation gives CASSSNGLGGQETQYF.

The V gene is TRBV2, the J gene TRBJ1-2; the match to TRBD1 covers 7 bases. CDR1 is SNHLY and CDR2 is FYNNEI in the germline V gene. The V and J ends lost 2 bases and 6 bases, in that order; junction bases with no gene match: 12. CDR3 size: 16 residues. Here the CDR3 reads CASSETSRGLRDGYTF. In DNA form, the CDR3 reads TGTGCCAGCAGTGAAACCAGTAGGGGGCTTAGGGATGGCTACACCTTC.

V and J are TRBV7-2 and TRBJ2-1; the D gene is possibly TRBD1 (5 bases). V was shortened by 5 bases and J by 5 bases, with 7 bases between the two germline ends. The CDR3 has 12 amino acids. Germline V lookup: CDR1 SGHTA, CDR2 FQGNSA. CDR3 nucleotides: TGTGCCAGCAGCGCGACAGACAATGAGCAGTTCTTC. This translates into CASSATDNEQFF.

This clonotype was observed a handful of times. V gene TRBV20-1 combines with J gene TRBJ2-1, with 9 positions matching TRBD2. The CDR3 has 14 residues. The germline CDR1 and CDR2 sequences are DFQATT and SNEGSKA (reference sequence). The J segment lost 3 bases and the V segment lost 6 bases, leaving 6 bases of the junction unmatched. The CDR3, as DNA: TGCAGTGCCCCATTTAGCGGGAGCTACAATGAGCAGTTCTTC. It yields the protein CSAPFSGSYNEQFF.

This clonotype occurred a few times. The rearrangement joins TRBV7-2 to TRBJ2-7; 13 bases match TRBD2. Looked up from germline, CDR1 is SGHTA and CDR2 is FQGNSA. This CDR3 region has 16 residues. V shed 5 bases and J 3 bases; nucleotides not matched to a gene: 7. The CDR3: CASSSTGTSGNYEQYF. The CDR3 DNA is TGTGCCAGCAGCAGCACCGGGACTAGCGGGAACTACGAGCAGTACTTC.

The gene calls are TRBV7-8 and TRBJ1-5, with D possibly matching TRBD1 (5 bases). V was shortened by 3 bases and J by 7 bases, with 34 bases between the two germline ends. The CDR3 runs to 21 residues. Per the germline V gene, CDR1 is SGHVS and CDR2 is FQNEAQ. The CDR3 here is CASSLRRARAGLSGRSQPQHF. As DNA, the CDR3 is TGTGCCAGCAGCTTGAGGAGGGCAAGGGCCGGATTGTCAGGGCGATCGCAGCCCCAGCATTTT.